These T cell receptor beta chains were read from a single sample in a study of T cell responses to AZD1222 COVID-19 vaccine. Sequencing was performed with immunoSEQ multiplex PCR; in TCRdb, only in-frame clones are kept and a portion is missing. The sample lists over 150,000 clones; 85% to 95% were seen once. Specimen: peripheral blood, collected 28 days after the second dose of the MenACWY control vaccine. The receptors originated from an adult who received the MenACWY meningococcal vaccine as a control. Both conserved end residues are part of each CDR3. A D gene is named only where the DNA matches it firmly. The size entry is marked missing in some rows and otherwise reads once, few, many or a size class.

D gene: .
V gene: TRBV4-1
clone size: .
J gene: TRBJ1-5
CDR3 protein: CASSQGAKGHQPQHF
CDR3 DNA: TGCGCCAGCAGCCAAGGGGCGAAGGGTCATCAGCCCCAGCATTTT

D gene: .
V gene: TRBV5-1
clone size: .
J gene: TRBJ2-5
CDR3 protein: CASSLVLETQYF
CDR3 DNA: TGCGCCAGCAGCTTGGTCTTAGAGACCCAGTACTTC

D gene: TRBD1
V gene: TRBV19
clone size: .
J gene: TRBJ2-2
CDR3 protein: CASRIRDRSPGELFF
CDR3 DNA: TGTGCCAGTAGGATCCGGGACAGGTCACCCGGGGAGCTGTTTTTT

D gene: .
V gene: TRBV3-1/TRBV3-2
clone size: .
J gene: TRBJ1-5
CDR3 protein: CASSSMGSNQPQHF
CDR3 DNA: TGTGCCAGCAGCTCAATGGGGAGCAATCAGCCCCAGCATTTT

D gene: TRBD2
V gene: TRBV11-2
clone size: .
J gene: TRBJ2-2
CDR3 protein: CASSSSGGRTGELFF
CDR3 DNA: TGTGCCAGCAGCTCTAGCGGGGGGCGCACCGGGGAGCTGTTTTTT

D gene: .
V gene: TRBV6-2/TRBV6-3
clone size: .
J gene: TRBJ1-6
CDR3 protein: CASSYQRQESSYNSPLHF
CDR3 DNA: TGTGCCAGCAGTTATCAGAGACAGGAGAGCTCCTATAATTCACCCCTCCACTTT

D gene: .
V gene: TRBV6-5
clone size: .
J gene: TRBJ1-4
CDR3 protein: CASRADRSNEKLFF
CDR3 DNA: TGTGCCAGCAGAGCCGACAGAAGCAATGAAAAACTGTTTTTT

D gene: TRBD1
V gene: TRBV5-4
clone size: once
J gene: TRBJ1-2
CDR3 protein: CASSLGQGWGGYTF
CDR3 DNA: TGTGCCAGCAGCTTGGGACAGGGCTGGGGTGGCTACACCTTC

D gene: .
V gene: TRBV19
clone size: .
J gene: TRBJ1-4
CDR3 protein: CATHGRGANEKLFF
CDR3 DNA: TGTGCCACCCACGGGAGGGGGGCTAATGAAAAACTGTTTTTT

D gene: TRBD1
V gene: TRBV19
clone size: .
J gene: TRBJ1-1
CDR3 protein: CASSRQGFNTEAFF
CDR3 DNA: TGTGCCAGTAGTCGACAGGGGTTCAACACTGAAGCTTTCTTT

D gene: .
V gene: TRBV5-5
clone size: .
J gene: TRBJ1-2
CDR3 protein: CASTRTVEGAYGYTF
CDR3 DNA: TGTGCCAGCACCCGGACCGTGGAGGGTGCCTATGGCTACACCTTC

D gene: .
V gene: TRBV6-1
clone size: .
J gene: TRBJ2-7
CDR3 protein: CASSPGLIHWYEQYF
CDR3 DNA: TGTGCCAGCAGTCCAGGACTAATACATTGGTACGAGCAGTACTTC

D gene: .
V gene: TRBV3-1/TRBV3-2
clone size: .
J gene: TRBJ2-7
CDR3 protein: CASSQDFYGGSSYEQYF
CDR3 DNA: TGTGCCAGCAGCCAAGATTTCTACGGGGGAAGCTCCTACGAGCAGTACTTC